The following is a T cell receptor (beta chain) sequence with its context. This specimen comes from a study of CD8 T cells in ankylosing spondylitis. Looked up from germline, CDR1 is SGHVS and CDR2 is FQNEAQ. The length of the CDR3 is 13 residues. Deletions cut 6 bases from V and 7 bases from J, with 13 bases between. TCRdb passed the 5' RACE reads through MiXCR, listing each CDR3 protein once. The profile covers under 250,000 distinct CDR3 sequences, with more than 25% appearing a single time and roughly 4% taken by the ten largest. V is TRBV7-8 and J is TRBJ2-1; the D gene could be TRBD1 or TRBD2 (6 bases each). The sequence was obtained from a male donor with ankylosing spondylitis or in good health (not recorded which). Material for sequencing was blood, either unsorted or a sorted T cell fraction (not recorded which). The CDR3 region is CASSGSGANEQFF. Here the CDR3 DNA reads TGTGCCAGCAGTGGTTCGGGGGCTAATGAGCAGTTCTTC.